This TCR beta chain was retrieved from a study of T cell responses to AZD1222 COVID-19 vaccine. Overall study: Combined were second doses at about 4 or about 12 weeks.

V was cut by 5 bases and J by 5 bases, with 15 bases left in between. CDR1 is MDHEN, CDR2 SYDVKM, per germline. The CDR3 runs 15 residues. Using immunoSEQ multiplex PCR, the repertoire was profiled, and TCRdb retains in-frame clones only, with some absent. This table holds about 97,000 clones, more than 70% found once. Only a few counts were recorded for this clone. Sequencing used peripheral blood, obtained on day 0 of AZD1222 vaccination. The genes are TRBV28 and TRBJ2-2; D is possibly TRBD1 (5 bases). This clonotype was sampled from an adult in good health. For the CDR3, the DNA is TGTGCCAGCAGTGGCGCAGGGTCACGGACCGGGGAGCTGTTTTTT. Translated: CASSGAGSRTGELFF. The whole variable domain, remainder taken from reference TRBV28 and TRBJ2-2, is DVKVTQSSRYLVKRTGEKVFLECVQDMDHENMFWYRQDPGLGLRLIYFSYDVKMKEKGDIPEGYSVSREKKERFSLILESASTNQTSMYLCASSGAGSRTGELFFGEGSRLTVL.